Listed below are T cell receptor beta chains from one sample, sequenced in a study of T cells in Graves' hyperthyroidism and ophthalmopathy. TCRdb analysed the multiplex PCR reads with MiXCR anew, one entry per CDR3 protein. The sample has roughly 170,000 distinct CDR3 sequences, 9.4% seen once. Sequencing was carried out using blood. The source of these receptors is a woman younger than 35 with Graves' hyperthyroidism that later progressed to Graves' ophthalmopathy. Both conserved end residues are part of each CDR3. A D gene is named only where the DNA matches it firmly. Where a row states a size, it is once, few, many or the class of an expanded clone; other rows omit it.

>.|many|TRBJ1-5|TRBV24-1
CATSGPEGTYNQPQHF
TGTGCCACCAGTGGGCCGGAAGGGACGTACAATCAGCCCCAGCATTTT
>TRBD2|many|TRBJ2-3|TRBV20-1
CSARDYRTSRGGDTQYF
TGCAGTGCTAGAGACTACAGGACTAGCAGGGGAGGGGATACGCAGTATTTT
>.|.|TRBJ1-1|TRBV7-9
CASSVSPRTEAFF
TGTGCCAGCAGCGTTAGTCCGAGGACTGAAGCTTTCTTT
>.|few|TRBJ2-6|TRBV27
CASSATPSAGANVLTF
TGTGCCAGCAGTGCGACGCCGAGCGCTGGGGCCAACGTCCTGACTTTC
>.|many|TRBJ1-6|TRBV6-1
CASSDLQGLDSPLHF
TGTGCCAGCAGTGACCTACAAGGGCTCGATTCACCCCTCCACTTT
>.|few|TRBJ1-2|TRBV28
CTSSLRGGPHYGYTF
TGTACCAGCAGTTTAAGAGGGGGGCCCCACTATGGCTACACCTTC
>.|many|TRBJ1-2|TRBV7-6
CASSLGVRAGKNYGYTF
TGTGCCAGCAGCTTAGGGGTTAGGGCAGGAAAAAACTATGGCTACACCTTC
>.|medium-sized|TRBJ1-4|TRBV20-1
CSARDHREANEKLFF
TGCAGTGCTAGAGATCATAGGGAGGCTAATGAAAAACTGTTTTTT
>TRBD2|many|TRBJ2-5|TRBV19
CASKRSGGFGETQYF
TGTGCCAGTAAAAGGAGCGGGGGGTTCGGAGAGACCCAGTACTTC
>.|many|TRBJ2-1|TRBV9
CASSLRRETSNEQFF
TGTGCCAGCAGCCTTCGACGGGAGACCTCCAATGAGCAGTTCTTC
>.|many|TRBJ2-5|TRBV20-1
CSARVGISTETQYF
TGCAGTGCTAGAGTGGGGATCTCCACCGAGACCCAGTACTTC
>.|many|TRBJ2-5|TRBV6-1
CASSLRVQETQYF
TGTGCCAGCAGCCTAAGGGTTCAAGAGACCCAGTACTTC
>.|many|TRBJ2-3|TRBV27
CASRQTSTDTQYF
TGTGCCAGCAGACAGACCAGCACAGATACGCAGTATTTT
>.|few|TRBJ2-7|TRBV19
CASSTGTTSVEQYF
TGTGCCAGTAGCACGGGCACTACGTCGGTCGAGCAGTACTTC
>.|.|TRBJ2-2|TRBV11-1
CASSRQVGELFF
TGTGCCAGCAGTCGACAGGTCGGGGAGCTGTTTTTT
>.|.|TRBJ1-1|TRBV12-3/TRBV12-4
CASSLYGLAAEAFF
TGTGCCAGCAGTTTATATGGGTTGGCCGCTGAAGCTTTCTTT
>.|many|TRBJ2-7|TRBV11-3
CASSPDGGYEQYF
TGTGCCAGCAGCCCAGACGGGGGCTACGAGCAGTACTTC
>.|few|TRBJ2-6|TRBV14
CASSPTYPGANVLTF
TGTGCCAGCAGCCCCACTTACCCTGGGGCCAACGTCCTGACTTTC
>TRBD2|many|TRBJ2-7|TRBV7-9
CASSPGEGGTEQYF
TGTGCCAGCAGCCCCGGGGAGGGTGGGACCGAGCAGTACTTC
>TRBD2|many|TRBJ2-2|TRBV10-3
CAIKGGLAAAGTGELFF
TGTGCCATCAAAGGTGGACTAGCGGCCGCGGGCACCGGGGAGCTGTTTTTT
>.|many|TRBJ1-1|TRBV7-2
CASSAQRGGVTEAFF
TGTGCCAGCAGCGCCCAAAGGGGGGGGGTTACTGAAGCTTTCTTT
>TRBD2|many|TRBJ2-1|TRBV30
CAWKAGGPGEQFF
TGTGCCTGGAAGGCGGGAGGGCCGGGAGAGCAGTTCTTC
>TRBD2|.|TRBJ2-1|TRBV6-6
CASSYGGGYNEQFF
TGTGCCAGCAGTTACGGGGGGGGCTACAATGAGCAGTTCTTC
>.|many|TRBJ1-2|TRBV30
CAWSVRINYGYTF
TGTGCCTGGAGTGTAAGGATAAACTATGGCTACACCTTC
>.|many|TRBJ2-3|TRBV2
CASRGTGDTQYF
TGTGCCAGCAGGGGGACGGGAGATACGCAGTATTTT
>TRBD1|many|TRBJ1-2|TRBV19
CASKTRDRDYGYTF
TGTGCCAGTAAGACACGGGACAGGGACTATGGCTACACCTTC
>.|many|TRBJ2-1|TRBV20-1
CSARDQRIDEQFF
TGCAGTGCTAGAGATCAGCGTATCGATGAGCAGTTCTTC
>.|many|TRBJ1-1|TRBV2
CASSRQTKAFF
TGTGCCAGCAGTCGACAGACGAAAGCTTTCTTT
>.|many|TRBJ2-5|TRBV12-3/TRBV12-4
CASSLGARVQETQYF
TGTGCCAGCAGTTTAGGGGCCAGAGTCCAAGAGACCCAGTACTTC
>.|many|TRBJ1-1|TRBV20-1
CSARRQVMNTEAFF
TGCAGTGCTAGAAGGCAGGTAATGAACACTGAAGCTTTCTTT
>.|.|TRBJ2-1|TRBV24-1
CATSDFTHQETNSYNEQFF
TGTGCCACCAGTGATTTCACCCACCAGGAAACCAACTCCTACAATGAGCAGTTCTTC
>.|few|TRBJ1-4|TRBV6-1
CASSELFRSGVGLFF
TGTGCCAGCAGTGAATTGTTTCGGAGCGGAGTCGGCCTGTTTTTT
>TRBD1|few|TRBJ1-1|TRBV5-1
CASSRTGVDSNTEAFF
TGCGCCAGCAGCCGGACAGGGGTCGATTCGAACACTGAAGCTTTCTTT
>.|many|TRBJ2-5|TRBV5-1
CASSLGTWEGTQYF
TGCGCCAGCAGCTTGGGGACTTGGGAAGGGACCCAGTACTTC
>.|many|TRBJ1-4|TRBV2
CASSEAGNEKLFF
TGTGCCAGCAGTGAGGCGGGTAATGAAAAACTGTTTTTT
>TRBD1|many|TRBJ2-1|TRBV27
CASRDRGLSYNEQFF
TGTGCCAGCAGGGACAGGGGGCTGTCCTACAATGAGCAGTTCTTC
>.|many|TRBJ1-1|TRBV11-1
CASRKTGEVTEAFF
TGTGCCAGCAGGAAGACAGGAGAGGTGACTGAAGCTTTCTTT
>.|many|TRBJ1-1|TRBV6-9
CASSYKGVFDTEAFF
TGTGCCAGCAGTTATAAGGGGGTCTTTGACACTGAAGCTTTCTTT
>.|many|TRBJ2-7|TRBV20-1
CSAARHRGGEQYF
TGCAGTGCCGCACGACACAGGGGAGGCGAGCAGTACTTC
>.|.|TRBJ2-5|TRBV7-7
CASSLIQQETQYF
TGTGCTAGCAGCTTAATCCAGCAAGAGACCCAGTACTTC
>.|many|TRBJ1-2|TRBV11-2
CASSFRSNYGYTF
TGTGCCAGCAGCTTCCGGAGCAACTATGGCTACACCTTC
>.|many|TRBJ1-1|TRBV9
CASSVDLLNTEAFF
TGTGCCAGCAGCGTAGATCTACTCAACACTGAAGCTTTCTTT